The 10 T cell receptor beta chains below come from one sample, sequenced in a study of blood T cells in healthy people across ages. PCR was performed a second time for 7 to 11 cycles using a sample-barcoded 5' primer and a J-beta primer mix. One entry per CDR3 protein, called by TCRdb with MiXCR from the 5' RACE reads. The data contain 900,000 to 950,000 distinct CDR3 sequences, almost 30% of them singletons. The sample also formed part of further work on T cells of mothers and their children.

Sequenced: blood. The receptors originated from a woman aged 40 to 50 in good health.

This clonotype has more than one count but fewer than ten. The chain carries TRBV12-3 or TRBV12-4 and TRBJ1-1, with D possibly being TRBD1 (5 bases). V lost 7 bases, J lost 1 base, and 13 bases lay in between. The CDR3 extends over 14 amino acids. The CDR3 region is CASMQGHSNTEAFF. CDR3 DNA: TGTGCCAGCATGCAAGGACATTCGAACACTGAAGCTTTCTTT.

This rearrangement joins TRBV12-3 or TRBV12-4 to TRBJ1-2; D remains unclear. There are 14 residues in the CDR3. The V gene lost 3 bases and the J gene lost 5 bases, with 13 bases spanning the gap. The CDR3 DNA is TGTGCCAGCAGTTTCTCCGGACGGAATTATGGCTACACCTTC. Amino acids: CASSFSGRNYGYTF.

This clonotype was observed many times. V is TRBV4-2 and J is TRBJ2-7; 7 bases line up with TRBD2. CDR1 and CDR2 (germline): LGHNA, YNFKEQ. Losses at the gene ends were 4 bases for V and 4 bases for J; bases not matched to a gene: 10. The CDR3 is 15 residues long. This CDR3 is CASSPGDTGLYEQYF. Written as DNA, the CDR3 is TGTGCCAGCAGCCCCGGCGATACGGGACTATACGAGCAGTACTTC.

The CDR3 nucleotides read TGTGCCAGCTCACCACCAACGGGACAAGTAGGGGACTATGGCTACACCTTC. Its translation is CASSPPTGQVGDYGYTF. This chain connects TRBV18 to TRBJ1-2, with D tentatively TRBD1 (6 bases). Looked up from germline, CDR1 is KGHSH and CDR2 is LQKENI. CDR3 length: 17 amino acids. V lost 0 bases, J lost 3 bases, and 17 bases lay in between.

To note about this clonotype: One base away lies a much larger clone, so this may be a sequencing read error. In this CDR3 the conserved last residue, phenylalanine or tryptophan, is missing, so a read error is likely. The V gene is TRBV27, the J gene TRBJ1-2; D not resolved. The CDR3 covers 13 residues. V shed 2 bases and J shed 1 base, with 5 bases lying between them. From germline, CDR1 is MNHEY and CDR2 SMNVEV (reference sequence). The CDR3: CASSLTSNYGYTS. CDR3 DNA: TGTGCCAGCAGTTTAACGAGTAACTATGGCTACACCTCC.

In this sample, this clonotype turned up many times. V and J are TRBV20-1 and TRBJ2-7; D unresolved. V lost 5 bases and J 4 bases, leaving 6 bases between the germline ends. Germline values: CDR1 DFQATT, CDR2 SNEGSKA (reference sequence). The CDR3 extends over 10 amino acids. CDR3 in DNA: TGCAGTGCTCGGATATACGAGCAGTACTTC. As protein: CSARIYEQYF.

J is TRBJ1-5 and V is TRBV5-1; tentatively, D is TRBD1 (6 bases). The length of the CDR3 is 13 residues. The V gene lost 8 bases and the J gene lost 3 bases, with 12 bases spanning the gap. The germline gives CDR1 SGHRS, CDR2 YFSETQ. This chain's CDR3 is CARAGQPNQPQHF. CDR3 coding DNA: TGCGCCAGGGCAGGACAGCCCAATCAGCCCCAGCATTTT. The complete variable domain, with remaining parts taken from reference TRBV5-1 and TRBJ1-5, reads KAGVTQTPRYLIKTRGQQVTLSCSPISGHRSVSWYQQTPGQGLQFLFEYFSETQRNKGNFPGRFSGRQFSNSRSEMNVSTLELGDSALYLCARAGQPNQPQHFGDGTRLSIL.

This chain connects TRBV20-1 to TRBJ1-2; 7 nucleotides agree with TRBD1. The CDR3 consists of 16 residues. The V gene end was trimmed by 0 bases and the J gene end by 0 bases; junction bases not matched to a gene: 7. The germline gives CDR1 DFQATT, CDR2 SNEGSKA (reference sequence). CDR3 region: CSARDLRDSTNYGYTF. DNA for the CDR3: TGCAGTGCTAGAGATCTGCGGGACAGCACTAACTATGGCTACACCTTC.

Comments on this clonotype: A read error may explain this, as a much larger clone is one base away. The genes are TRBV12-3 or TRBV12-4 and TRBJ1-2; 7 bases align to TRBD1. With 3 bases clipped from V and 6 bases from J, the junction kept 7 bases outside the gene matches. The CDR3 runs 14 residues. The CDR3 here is CASSFTRGRDGYTF. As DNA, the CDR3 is TGTGCCAGCAGTTTCACGAGGGGGCGGGATGGCTACACCTTC.

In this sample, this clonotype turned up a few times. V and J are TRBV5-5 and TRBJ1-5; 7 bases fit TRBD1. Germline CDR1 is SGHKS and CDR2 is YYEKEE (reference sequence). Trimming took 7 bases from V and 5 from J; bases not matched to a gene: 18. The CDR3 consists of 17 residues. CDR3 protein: CASSNARDSQGDQPQHF. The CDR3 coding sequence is TGTGCCAGCTCTAACGCAAGGGACAGCCAAGGGGATCAGCCCCAGCATTTT.